This T cell receptor beta chain was found in a study of shared clonotypes between healthy human individuals. This clone was found once. Every immunoSEQ plate was one replicate of a subset's evenly spread DNA. The repertoire was sequenced with immunoSEQ multiplex PCR; TCRdb's copy has only in-frame clones and lacks some. Among a few hundred thousand clones listed, 90% to 97% were seen once. The CDR3 has 16 residues. Germline V CDR1 and CDR2: LGHNA, YNFKEQ. J was trimmed by 4 bases and V by 3 bases; bases with no gene match: 5. CD8 memory merged CD45RO+ with CCR7-negative CD45RA+ TemRA cells. The chain has TRBV4-2 and TRBJ2-1; 11 bases are shared with TRBD2. The sample comprised memory CD8+ T cells sorted from blood. Stated subset: CD45RO+ cells pooled with CCR7-negative TemRA cells. This TCR came from a man aged 25-45 years in good health. Here the CDR3 reads CASSHRTSGQYNEQFF. The CDR3 DNA sequence: TGTGCCAGCAGCCACCGGACTAGCGGGCAGTACAATGAGCAGTTCTTC.